The 15 T cell receptor beta chains reported below all come from one sample, sequenced in a study of blood T cells in healthy people across ages. Primed by a sample-barcoded 5' primer and a J-beta primer mix, a second PCR proceeded for 7 to 11 cycles. One entry per CDR3 protein results from TCRdb running MiXCR on the 5' RACE reads. The sample shows approximately 940,000 distinct CDR3 sequences, around 48% of them seen only once. The sample comprised blood. Receptor source: a man aged 25-45 years in good health.

This clonotype turned up a few times. A much larger clone is a single base away; this may be a read error. CDR3 DNA sequence: TGTGCCATCAGTGGTCCCCAGACAGGGACCCACGAGCAGTACTTC. This codes for CAISGPQTGTHEQYF. This sequence joins TRBV10-3 and TRBJ2-7; 7 bases line up with TRBD1. CDR1 and CDR2 (germline): ENHRY, SYGVKD. The CDR3 totals 15 residues. J lost 5 bases, V lost 4 bases, and 11 bases had no gene match.

This clonotype was detected only a few times. The CDR3 loop reads CASSQGGGLDTEAFF. The DNA of the CDR3 is TGCGCCAGCAGCCAAGGCGGAGGGTTGGACACTGAAGCTTTCTTT. This chain links TRBV4-1 with TRBJ1-1; D unresolved. The CDR3 spans 15 residues. V was cut by 1 base and J by 3 bases, with 12 bases left in between. CDR1 is MGHRA, CDR2 YSYEKL, per germline.

This clonotype was observed a few times. The CDR3 DNA is TGCGCCAGCAGCCTGGGGGGACAGGAGACCTACGAGCAGTACTTC. Translation: CASSLGGQETYEQYF. The chain uses TRBV4-3 and TRBJ2-7, with 8 bases identical to TRBD1. The germline V gene encodes CDR1 LGHNA and CDR2 YSLEER. The CDR3 length is 15 residues. V lost 4 bases to trimming and J lost 2 bases; unmatched junction nucleotides: 7.

V is TRBV11-3 and J is TRBJ2-1, with D possibly being TRBD1 or TRBD2 (5 bases each). The CDR3 has 16 residues. The ends were cut back, 1 base at V and 10 bases at J, with 20 bases in the middle. CDR1 is SGHNT, CDR2 YENEEA, per germline. The CDR3 sequence is CASSLGDLVPPEEQFF. Written as DNA, the CDR3 is TGTGCCAGCAGCTTAGGGGACCTAGTGCCCCCTGAGGAGCAGTTCTTC.

The chain employs TRBV29-1 and TRBJ2-7; TRBD2 matches 8 bases. The CDR3 loop spans 13 amino acids. The germline gives CDR1 SQVTM, CDR2 ANQGSEA. After removal of 1 base from V and 7 bases from J, the junction contained 6 bases not matched to a gene. The DNA for the CDR3 is TGCAGCGTTGAAGGCCGCGGGGGGCTAGAGCAGTACTTC. The encoded protein is CSVEGRGGLEQYF.

This chain links TRBV27 with TRBJ1-5, with a possible D match to TRBD1 (6 bases). Germline V lookup: CDR1 MNHEY, CDR2 SMNVEV (reference sequence). The CDR3 contains 15 residues. Trimming took 5 bases from V and 6 from J, leaving 17 bases between them. CDR3 residues: CASSQGGGDIQPQHF. CDR3 in DNA: TGTGCCAGCAGTCAGGGAGGGGGAGACATTCAGCCCCAGCATTTT.

This clonotype occurred a few times. CDR3 nucleotides: TGTGCCAGCAGTTTGGAGTGGGACAGGGGCCTGGGAGGCTACACCTTC. Amino acids: CASSLEWDRGLGGYTF. The chain has TRBV12-3 or TRBV12-4 and TRBJ1-2, with 10 bases lining up with TRBD1. Trimming removed 3 bases from V and 8 bases from J; junction bases left unmatched: 12. The CDR3 extends over 16 amino acids.

This chain joins TRBV4-1 and TRBJ2-4, with a weak D call TRBD1 (5 bases). CDR1 is MGHRA and CDR2 is YSYEKL in the germline V gene. V shed 0 bases and J shed 3 bases, with 9 bases lying between them. CDR3 length: 15 amino acids. This chain's CDR3 is CASSQDATVKNIQYF. The CDR3 bases are TGCGCCAGCAGCCAAGATGCGACAGTCAAAAACATTCAGTACTTC.

The chain has TRBV20-1 and TRBJ2-1; 9 positions agree with TRBD2. The germline gives CDR1 DFQATT, CDR2 SNEGSKA (reference sequence). There are 15 residues in the CDR3. J lost 9 bases, V lost 3 bases, and 12 bases had no gene match. The CDR3 DNA is TGCAGTGCTAGCGAGGCGGCGGGGGGGCGGTTTGAGCAGTTCTTC. Translating it yields CSASEAAGGRFEQFF.

This chain connects TRBV20-1 to TRBJ1-6, with a possible D match to TRBD1 (6 bases). This CDR3 spans 16 amino acids. Germline V CDR1 and CDR2: DFQATT, SNEGSKA (reference sequence). V dropped 2 bases and J dropped 6 bases, with 17 bases sitting between them. The CDR3 nucleotides are TGCAGTGCTAGATCCACTCTACAGGGCCCTAATTCACCCCTCCACTTT. The encoded protein is CSARSTLQGPNSPLHF.

The V gene is TRBV6-5, the J gene TRBJ2-1; D uncertain. This CDR3 has 13 amino acids. Germline CDR1 and CDR2: MNHEY and SVGAGI. V was pared by 1 base and J by 6 bases, with 7 bases between. The CDR3 DNA is TGTGCCAGCAGTTACTTTGGCAGCAATGAGCAGTTCTTC. Protein: CASSYFGSNEQFF.

The rearrangement links TRBV2 to TRBJ1-5, with 7 bases identical to TRBD1. V shed 2 bases and J 1 base; nucleotides not matched to a gene: 2. CDR1 and CDR2 from the germline V gene are SNHLY and FYNNEI. The CDR3 is 15 residues long. In nucleotides, the CDR3 is TGTGCCAGCAGTGAAACAGGGGCCAGCAATCAGCCCCAGCATTTT. Protein: CASSETGASNQPQHF.

The chain carries TRBV5-1 and TRBJ1-2; D remains unclear. The germline V and J ends were trimmed by 0 bases and 3 bases, with 6 bases remaining between them. This CDR3 has 13 amino acids. In germline, CDR1 is SGHRS, CDR2 YFSETQ. The CDR3 loop is CASSLAWDYGYTF. CDR3 sequence (DNA): TGCGCCAGCAGCTTGGCCTGGGACTATGGCTACACCTTC.

The genes are TRBV4-3 and TRBJ2-1; 10 nucleotides agree with TRBD2. Unmatched junction bases numbered 6, after V lost 1 base and J lost 9 bases. Germline CDR1 LGHNA, CDR2 YSLEER. The CDR3 is 15 residues long. The CDR3 DNA reads TGCGCCAGCAGCCAAGTTAGGAGCGGGGGGGGTGAGCAGTTCTTC. This encodes CASSQVRSGGGEQFF.

The chain combines TRBV6-5 with TRBJ2-3; 10 bases line up with TRBD2. From germline, CDR1 is MNHEY and CDR2 SVGAGI. The CDR3 length is 17 residues. Trimming took 0 bases from V and 3 from J; bases not matched to a gene: 6. The DNA for the CDR3 is TGTGCCAGCAGTTACTCGTTTGCTAGCGGGGGAACAGATACGCAGTATTTT. This translates into CASSYSFASGGTDTQYF.